Below, 17 T cell receptor beta chains from the same sample are listed, as sequenced in a study of blood T cell repertoires in COVID-19. Produced via immunoSEQ multiplex PCR; TCRdb's table is partial and in-frame only. Among more than 60,000 clones listed, over 75% were seen once. Specimen: peripheral blood. These TCRs come from a human donor in a cohort sampled during active COVID-19.

The chain is built from TRBV6-2 or TRBV6-3 and TRBJ1-1; 11 bases fit TRBD1. Germline lookup yields CDR1 MNHEY and CDR2 SVGEGT. The CDR3 loop spans 16 amino acids. V trimming: 2 bases; J trimming: 5 bases; junction bases outside the gene matches: 7. For the CDR3, the DNA is TGTGCCAGCAGTTACATTCCGGGACAGGGGGGGACTGAAGCTTTCTTT. Protein product: CASSYIPGQGGTEAFF.

This rearrangement joins TRBV5-6 to TRBJ2-5; 10 nucleotides line up with TRBD2. Trimming took 4 bases from V and 10 from J; bases not matched to a gene: 13. This CDR3 has 15 residues. The germline gives CDR1 SGHDT, CDR2 YYEEEE. DNA of the CDR3: TGTGCCAGCAGCCTAGCGGGGGCCATCTCAGGTGGCCAGTACTTC. Encoded protein: CASSLAGAISGGQYF. Based on the CDR3 plus reference TRBV5-6 and TRBJ2-5, the full variable domain is DAGVTQSPTHLIKTRGQQVTLRCSPKSGHDTVSWYQQALGQGPQFIFQYYEEEERQRGNFPDRFSGHQFPNYSSELNVNALLLGDSALYLCASSLAGAISGGQYFGPGTRLLVL.

This chain connects TRBV6-6 to TRBJ1-5; 7 nucleotides match TRBD1. V lost 10 bases to trimming and J lost 10 bases; unmatched junction nucleotides: 22. CDR3 length: 16 residues. CDR1 and CDR2 (germline): MNHNY, SVGAGI (reference sequence). CDR3 loop: CANLLGGTDNRVPQHF. Written as DNA, the CDR3 is TGTGCCAATCTCTTGGGCGGGACAGATAATAGGGTCCCCCAGCATTTT.

Concerning this clone itself: A read error may produce the germline difference seen at one junction end. The chain couples TRBV5-6 to TRBJ1-1, with 7 bases that match TRBD1. Germline V gene data show CDR1 as SGHDT and CDR2 as YYEEEE. This CDR3 comprises 15 residues. The CDR3 coding sequence is TGTGCCAGCAGCCCGGCAGGGGGATGGAACGCTGAAGCTTTCTTT. As protein: CASSPAGGWNAEAFF.

This chain links TRBV2 with TRBJ2-3; 10 nucleotides line up with TRBD2. V lost 7 bases and J lost 0; bases outside the gene matches: 16. This CDR3 comprises 19 residues. Per germline, CDR1 SNHLY and CDR2 FYNNEI. The CDR3 reads CASTRGLAGAPLSTDTQYF. In nucleotides, the CDR3 is TGTGCCAGCACCCGTGGGCTAGCGGGGGCCCCGCTGAGCACAGATACGCAGTATTTT.

The chain links TRBV3-1 (or the pseudogene TRBV3-2) to TRBJ1-2; 7 bases line up with TRBD1. Trimming removed 4 bases from V and 8 bases from J; junction bases left unmatched: 10. The CDR3 is 14 residues long. Per the germline V gene, CDR1 is LGHDT and CDR2 is YNNKEL (reference sequence). CDR3 residues: CASSLIRGIGGYTF. In nucleotides, the CDR3 is TGTGCCAGCAGCCTTATCAGGGGGATCGGCGGCTACACCTTC.

This clone was found a few times. The genes are TRBV6-2 or TRBV6-3 and TRBJ1-5, with TRBD1 as a possible D gene (5 bases). This CDR3 is built from 14 residues. V dropped 4 bases and J dropped 4 bases, with 11 bases sitting between them. Germline loops: CDR1 MNHEY, CDR2 SVGEGT. The CDR3 sequence is CASSFGGTNQPQHF. The CDR3 DNA reads as TGTGCCAGCAGTTTCGGGGGAACGAATCAGCCCCAGCATTTT.

This clone has just a few counts. The chain is built from TRBV7-2 and TRBJ2-2; 9 bases match TRBD1. This CDR3 has 17 residues. V lost 4 bases and J lost 8; bases outside the gene matches: 14. Germline loops: CDR1 SGHTA, CDR2 FQGNSA. The CDR3 nucleotides are TGTGCCAGCAGCTCTGTACTGGGACAGGGAGGGGCGGGGGAGCTGTTTTTT. It encodes CASSSVLGQGGAGELFF.

V usage is TRBV7-2 and J usage is TRBJ2-7; 8 bases map to TRBD1. The CDR3 is 16 residues long. Germline CDR1 and CDR2: SGHTA and FQGNSA. The trim removed 5 bases at V and 0 bases at J, leaving 9 bases unmatched. The CDR3 region has the DNA TGTGCCAGCAGCCCTCTTAGGACAGGGAGCTCCTACGAGCAGTACTTC. Translating gives CASSPLRTGSSYEQYF. The variable domain in full, completed from reference TRBV7-2 and TRBJ2-7, reads GAGVSQSPSNKVTEKGKDVELRCDPISGHTALYWYRQSLGQGLEFLIYFQGNSAPDKSGLPSDRFSAERTGGSVSTLTIQRTQQEDSAVYLCASSPLRTGSSYEQYFGPGTRLTVT.

This clone was found once. This chain joins TRBV11-3 and TRBJ2-1, with 8 bases matching TRBD2. This CDR3 contains 13 residues. The germline gives CDR1 SGHNT, CDR2 YENEEA. V was pared by 3 bases and J by 7 bases, with 2 bases of the junction left unmatched. In DNA, the CDR3 is TGTGCCAGCAGCTTCGGGGGGGGGAATGAGCAGTTCTTC. It encodes CASSFGGGNEQFF. Full variable domain (missing parts from reference TRBV11-3 and TRBJ2-1): EAGVVQSPRYKIIEKKQPVAFWCNPISGHNTLYWYLQNLGQGPELLIRYENEEAVDDSQLPKDRFSAERLKGVDSTLKIQPAELGDSAVYLCASSFGGGNEQFFGPGTRLTVL.

The chain employs TRBV4-2 and TRBJ2-1; TRBD2 matches 8 bases. CDR3 length: 15 residues. Trimming took 0 bases from V and 10 from J; bases not matched to a gene: 8. Germline V lookup: CDR1 LGHNA, CDR2 YNFKEQ. The CDR3 DNA follows: TGTGCCAGCAGCCAAGAACCTCGGGGGGGCCGGGAGCAGTTCTTC. Protein sequence: CASSQEPRGGREQFF.

The chain joins TRBV9 to TRBJ2-7, with 8 nucleotides matching TRBD2. The length of the CDR3 is 16 residues. The V gene end was trimmed by 0 bases and the J gene end by 2 bases; junction bases not matched to a gene: 7. The germline V gene encodes CDR1 SGDLS and CDR2 YYNGEE. The CDR3 DNA follows: TGTGCCAGCAGCGTAGCTGCGGGGGGTTCTACCTACGAGCAGTACTTC. This sequence encodes CASSVAAGGSTYEQYF.

The genes are TRBV4-3 and TRBJ2-3, with TRBD2 as a possible D gene (6 bases). Trimming pared 0 bases from V and 2 bases from J, leaving 18 bases between. The CDR3 has 18 amino acids. Germline V CDR1 and CDR2: LGHNA, YSLEER. CDR3 amino acids: CASSQEGSLAHLTDTQYF. CDR3 bases: TGCGCCAGCAGCCAAGAAGGTAGTCTAGCGCACCTCACAGATACGCAGTATTTT.

This chain joins TRBV7-2 and TRBJ1-6; 7 bases are shared with TRBD1. CDR3 length equals 16 residues. Trimming took 1 base from V and 6 from J; bases not matched to a gene: 6. The germline V gene encodes CDR1 SGHTA and CDR2 FQGNSA. The CDR3, as DNA: TGTGCCAGCAGCTTAGAGGGACAGTTGGCTAATTCACCCCTCCACTTT. It codes for CASSLEGQLANSPLHF.

Written as DNA, the CDR3 is TGTGCCAGCAGCTTGGGGGGACAGGGGAACACTGAAGCTTTCTTT. This translates into CASSLGGQGNTEAFF. The J gene is TRBJ1-1, the V gene TRBV5-6; 9 positions match TRBD1. With V trimmed by 0 bases and J by 1 base, 1 base remained unmatched. Germline V gene data show CDR1 as SGHDT and CDR2 as YYEEEE. The CDR3 spans 15 residues.

This clone was seen only once. The chain joins TRBV18 to TRBJ2-2; 8 positions agree with TRBD1. V was pared by 4 bases and J by 5 bases, with 9 bases of the junction left unmatched. CDR3 length: 16 amino acids. Germline CDR1 KGHSH, CDR2 LQKENI. The CDR3 DNA reads TGTGCCAGCTCACTTCCGGGACAGGAAACTACCGGGGAGCTGTTTTTT. Protein product: CASSLPGQETTGELFF.

V is TRBV3-1 (or the pseudogene TRBV3-2) and J is TRBJ2-5; D might be TRBD1 (6 bases). The CDR3 has 16 amino acids. V lost 2 bases and J 4 bases, leaving 17 bases between the germline ends. In germline, CDR1 is LGHDT, CDR2 YNNKEL (reference sequence). CDR3 nucleotides: TGTGCCAGCAGCCAACGGGTTCCGGGACAAGTAGAGACCCAGTACTTC. It translates to CASSQRVPGQVETQYF.